This TCR beta chain was sequenced in a study of T cell responses to AZD1222 COVID-19 vaccine. With regard to this clone: Its antigen is not known.

General study points: It should be noted that donors were predominantly white British and more often female, and clonal diversity was possibly underestimated.

Trimming removed 5 bases from V and 10 bases from J, with 17 bases in between. Germline CDR1 reads MDHEN; CDR2 reads SYDVKM. The CDR3 loop spans 13 amino acids. Repertoires were generated with immunoSEQ multiplex PCR, while TCRdb's copy carries only in-frame clones and drops some. The repertoire holds some 150,000 clones, with about 88% as singletons. The receptor's source is an adult in good health. V gene TRBV28 combines with J gene TRBJ1-1; D is perhaps TRBD1 (6 bases). Sequenced here: peripheral blood, sampled on day 0 of AZD1222 vaccination. CDR3 amino acids: CASSPGHEGGAFF. In DNA, the CDR3 is TGTGCCAGCAGTCCGGGACACGAAGGGGGAGCTTTCTTT.